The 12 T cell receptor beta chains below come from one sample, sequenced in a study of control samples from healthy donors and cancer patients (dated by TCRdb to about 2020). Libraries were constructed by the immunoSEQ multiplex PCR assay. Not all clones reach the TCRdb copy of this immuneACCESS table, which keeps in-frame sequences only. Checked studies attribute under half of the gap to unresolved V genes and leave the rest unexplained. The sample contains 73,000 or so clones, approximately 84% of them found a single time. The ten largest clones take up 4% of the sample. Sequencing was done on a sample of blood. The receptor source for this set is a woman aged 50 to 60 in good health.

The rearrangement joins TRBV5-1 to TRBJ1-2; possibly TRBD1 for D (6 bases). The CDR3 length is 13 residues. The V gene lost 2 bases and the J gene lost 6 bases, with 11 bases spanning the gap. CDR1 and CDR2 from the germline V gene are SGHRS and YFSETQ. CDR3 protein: CASSLGGFNGYTF. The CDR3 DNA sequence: TGCGCCAGCAGCTTAGGGGGGTTCAATGGCTACACCTTC.

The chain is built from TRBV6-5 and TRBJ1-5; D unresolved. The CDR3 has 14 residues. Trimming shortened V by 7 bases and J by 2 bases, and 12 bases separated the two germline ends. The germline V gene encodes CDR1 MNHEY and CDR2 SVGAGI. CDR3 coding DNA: TGTGCCAGCATGTTACCGGGAGGCAATCAGCCCCAGCATTTT. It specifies CASMLPGGNQPQHF.

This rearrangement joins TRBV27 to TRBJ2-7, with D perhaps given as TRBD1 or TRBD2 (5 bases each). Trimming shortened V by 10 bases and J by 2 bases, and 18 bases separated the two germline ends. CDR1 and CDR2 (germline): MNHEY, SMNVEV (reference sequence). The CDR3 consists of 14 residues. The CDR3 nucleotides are TGTGCCACGGCCCGGGACCCACTAACCTACGAGCAGTACTTC. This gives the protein CATARDPLTYEQYF.

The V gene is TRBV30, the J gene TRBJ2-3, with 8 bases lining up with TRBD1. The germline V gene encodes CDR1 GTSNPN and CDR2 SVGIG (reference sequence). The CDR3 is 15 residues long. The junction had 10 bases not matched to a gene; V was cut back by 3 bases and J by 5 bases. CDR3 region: CAWSTGQVRGDTQYF. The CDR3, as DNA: TGTGCCTGGAGCACGGGACAGGTGCGGGGAGATACGCAGTATTTT.

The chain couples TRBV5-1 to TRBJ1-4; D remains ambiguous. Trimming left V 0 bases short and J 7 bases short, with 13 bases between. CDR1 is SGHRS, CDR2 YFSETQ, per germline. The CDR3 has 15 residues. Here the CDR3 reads CASSLEVGRGEKLFF. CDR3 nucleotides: TGCGCCAGCAGCTTGGAGGTAGGCCGCGGTGAAAAACTGTTTTTT.

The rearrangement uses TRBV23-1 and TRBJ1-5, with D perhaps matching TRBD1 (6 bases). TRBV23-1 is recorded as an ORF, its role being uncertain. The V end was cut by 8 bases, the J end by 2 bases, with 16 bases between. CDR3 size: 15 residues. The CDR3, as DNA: TGCGCCAGCCCCACCACTGGGGGCGGCAATCAGCCCCAGCATTTT. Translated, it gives CASPTTGGGNQPQHF.

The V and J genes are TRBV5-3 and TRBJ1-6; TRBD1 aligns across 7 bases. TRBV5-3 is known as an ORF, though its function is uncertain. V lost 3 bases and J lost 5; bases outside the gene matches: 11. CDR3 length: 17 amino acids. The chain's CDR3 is CARSSREGALNNSPLHF. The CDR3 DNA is TGTGCCAGAAGCTCCCGGGAGGGGGCGCTGAATAATTCACCCCTCCACTTT.

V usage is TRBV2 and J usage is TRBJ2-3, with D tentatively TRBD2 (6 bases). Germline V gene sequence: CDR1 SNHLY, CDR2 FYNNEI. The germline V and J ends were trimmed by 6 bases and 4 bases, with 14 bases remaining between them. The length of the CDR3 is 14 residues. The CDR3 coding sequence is TGTGCCAGCAGCCCCCAACTAGCTCCAGATACGCAGTATTTT. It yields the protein CASSPQLAPDTQYF.

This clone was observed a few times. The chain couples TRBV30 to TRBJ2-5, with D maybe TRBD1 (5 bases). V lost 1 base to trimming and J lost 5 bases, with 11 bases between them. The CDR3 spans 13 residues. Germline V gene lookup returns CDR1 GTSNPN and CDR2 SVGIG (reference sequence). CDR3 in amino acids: CAWSGRVRETQYF. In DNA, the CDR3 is TGTGCCTGGAGTGGCAGGGTTCGGGAGACCCAGTACTTC.

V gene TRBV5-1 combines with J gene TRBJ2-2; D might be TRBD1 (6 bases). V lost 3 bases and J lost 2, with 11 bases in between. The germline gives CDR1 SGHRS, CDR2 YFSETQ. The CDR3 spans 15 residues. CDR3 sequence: CASSSQGDNTGELFF. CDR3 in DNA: TGCGCCAGCAGCTCACAGGGAGACAACACCGGGGAGCTGTTTTTT.

CDR3 DNA: TGTGCCAGTAGTATCATCAAGCCCAGCGGGAGCACAGATACGCAGTATTTT. This encodes CASSIIKPSGSTDTQYF. This rearrangement joins TRBV19 to TRBJ2-3; D perhaps matches TRBD2 (6 bases). Deletions cut 3 bases from V and 0 bases from J, with 16 bases between. Germline-derived CDR1 and CDR2 are LNHDA and SQIVND (reference sequence). This CDR3 is 17 amino acids long.

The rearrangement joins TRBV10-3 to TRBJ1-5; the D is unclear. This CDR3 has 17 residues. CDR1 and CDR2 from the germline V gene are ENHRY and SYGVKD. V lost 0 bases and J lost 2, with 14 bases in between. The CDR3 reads CAISESINARGNQPQHF. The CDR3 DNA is TGTGCCATCAGTGAGTCGATAAACGCCCGGGGCAATCAGCCCCAGCATTTT.